The clone carrying this TCR beta chain was recorded once. Its antigen remains unidentified. The sample originates from a study of vaccination effects on CD4 cells after COVID-19. As for the study in general: Before sequencing took place, the ViraFEST assay used viral peptide pools to expand antigen-specific CD4+ T cells. The study, taken as a whole, reports: Clones arising from infection and from vaccination showed marked clonal contraction late after vaccination.

When around 10 days of culture had elapsed, CD4+ T cells were isolated. Vaccination of participants consisted of two doses of either the BNT162b2 or mRNA-1273 vaccine. None of the vaccinated had previously contracted SARS-CoV-2, and their nucleocapsid antibodies tested negative. Each culture had half its medium swapped for IL-2 medium on days 3 and 7. Germline lookup yields CDR1 LNHDA and CDR2 SQIVND (reference sequence). The CDR3 spans 13 residues. Trimming took off 1 base at V and 4 bases at J, with 6 bases between the two ends. TCRdb keeps only in-frame clones here, not all; method: immunoSEQ multiplex PCR. The sample yields around 66,000 clones, around 70% seen once.

This sequence was found in a human donor who received a COVID-19 vaccine. The rearrangement uses TRBV19 and TRBJ2-3; D remains ambiguous. The sequencing here drew on CD4+ T cells from PBMCs cultured without peptide, taken after COVID-19 vaccination. The CDR3 sequence is CASSIGGADTQYF. The CDR3 nucleotides read TGTGCCAGTAGTATAGGTGGGGCAGATACGCAGTATTTT.